A selection of T cell receptor beta chains follows, all from one sample in a study of cytomegalovirus exposure and HLA in healthy donors. Profiled with immunoSEQ multiplex PCR; TCRdb holds only in-frame clones, not every one. The sample lists more than 90,000 clones, over 65% occurring once. Source material: PBMCs. The receptors stem from a woman aged 55-70 years in good health and CMV-seronegative. The CDR3 runs from the conserved cysteine through the conserved F or W. Fields, in order: D gene, J gene, clone size, V gene, CDR3 protein, CDR3 DNA. D genes are given only for firm matches. Rows may omit the clone size; those that give it use once, few, many or a size class.

d_call: TRBD2; j_call: TRBJ2-1; clone_size: .; v_call: TRBV5-6; cdr3_aa: CASSRRLAALSYNEQFF; cdr3_nt: TGTGCCAGCAGCCGGCGACTAGCGGCCCTCTCCTACAATGAGCAGTTCTTC
d_call: .; j_call: TRBJ2-7; clone_size: .; v_call: TRBV10-3; cdr3_aa: CAISQPDSLLYF; cdr3_nt: TGTGCCATTAGCCAGCCTGACTCCCTCTTATACTTC
d_call: TRBD1; j_call: TRBJ2-7; clone_size: .; v_call: TRBV7-2; cdr3_aa: CASSDSGQGYEQYF; cdr3_nt: TGTGCCAGCAGCGATTCGGGACAGGGCTACGAGCAGTACTTC
d_call: .; j_call: TRBJ1-3; clone_size: .; v_call: TRBV5-6; cdr3_aa: CASSIRQAGNTIYF; cdr3_nt: TGTGCCAGCAGCATCCGACAGGCTGGAAACACCATATATTTT
d_call: .; j_call: TRBJ2-7; clone_size: .; v_call: TRBV5-1; cdr3_aa: CASSPDTSFISYEQYF; cdr3_nt: TGCGCCAGCAGCCCCGATACTAGCTTTATTTCCTACGAGCAGTACTTC
d_call: TRBD2; j_call: TRBJ2-1; clone_size: .; v_call: TRBV6-5; cdr3_aa: CASSYFGGGNNEQFF; cdr3_nt: TGTGCCAGCAGTTACTTCGGCGGGGGAAACAATGAGCAGTTCTTC
d_call: .; j_call: TRBJ1-1; clone_size: .; v_call: TRBV2; cdr3_aa: CASSGHVNTEAFF; cdr3_nt: TGTGCCAGCAGTGGGCATGTGAACACTGAAGCTTTCTTT
d_call: .; j_call: TRBJ1-1; clone_size: .; v_call: TRBV29-1; cdr3_aa: CSVAGQMNTEAFF; cdr3_nt: TGCAGCGTGGCAGGACAGATGAACACTGAAGCTTTCTTT
d_call: .; j_call: TRBJ1-1; clone_size: few; v_call: TRBV29-1; cdr3_aa: CSVDRGSNTEAFF; cdr3_nt: TGCAGCGTTGATAGGGGTTCGAACACTGAAGCTTTCTTT
d_call: .; j_call: TRBJ2-1; clone_size: .; v_call: TRBV21-1; cdr3_aa: CASSKGVPLAGEAVGQFF; cdr3_nt: TGTGCCAGCAGCAAAGGGGTCCCCCTAGCGGGAGAGGCGGTGGGGCAGTTCTTC
d_call: .; j_call: TRBJ2-1; clone_size: .; v_call: TRBV28; cdr3_aa: CASLMGLSSYNEQFF; cdr3_nt: TGTGCCAGCCTAATGGGACTGTCCTCCTACAATGAGCAGTTCTTC
d_call: .; j_call: TRBJ2-7; clone_size: .; v_call: TRBV10-2; cdr3_aa: CASSDLYSQYF; cdr3_nt: TGCGCCAGCAGTGACCTTTACAGTCAGTACTTC
d_call: .; j_call: TRBJ2-1; clone_size: .; v_call: TRBV2; cdr3_aa: CAKSRPPQGDEQFF; cdr3_nt: TGTGCCAAATCCAGACCGCCTCAGGGCGATGAGCAGTTCTTC
d_call: TRBD2; j_call: TRBJ2-1; clone_size: .; v_call: TRBV13; cdr3_aa: CASTLGRGANEQFF; cdr3_nt: TGTGCCAGCACCCTAGGGCGGGGGGCGAATGAGCAGTTCTTC
d_call: .; j_call: TRBJ1-2; clone_size: .; v_call: TRBV7-2; cdr3_aa: CASSSTVVGGYTF; cdr3_nt: TGTGCCAGCAGCTCAACAGTGGTTGGAGGCTACACCTTC
d_call: TRBD1; j_call: TRBJ1-2; clone_size: few; v_call: TRBV7-2; cdr3_aa: CASSMDRGGNYGYTF; cdr3_nt: TGTGCCAGCAGCATGGACAGGGGGGGGAACTATGGCTACACCTTC
d_call: .; j_call: TRBJ1-4; clone_size: .; v_call: TRBV7-9; cdr3_aa: CASGGARRGEKLFF; cdr3_nt: TGTGCCAGCGGGGGGGCCCGCCGGGGGGAAAAACTGTTTTTT
d_call: TRBD2; j_call: TRBJ2-2; clone_size: few; v_call: TRBV5-6; cdr3_aa: CASSLDGTSVTGELFF; cdr3_nt: TGTGCCAGCAGCTTGGATGGGACTAGCGTCACCGGGGAGCTGTTTTTT
d_call: TRBD1; j_call: TRBJ1-5; clone_size: .; v_call: TRBV30; cdr3_aa: CAWSARTGVNQPQHF; cdr3_nt: TGTGCCTGGAGTGCTCGGACAGGGGTTAATCAGCCCCAGCATTTT
d_call: .; j_call: TRBJ2-3; clone_size: .; v_call: TRBV7-2; cdr3_aa: CASSSRVADTQYF; cdr3_nt: TGTGCCAGCAGCTCCAGGGTTGCAGATACGCAGTATTTT
d_call: .; j_call: TRBJ1-2; clone_size: .; v_call: TRBV19; cdr3_aa: CASSMGAPYGYTF; cdr3_nt: TGTGCCAGTAGTATGGGGGCCCCCTATGGCTACACCTTC
d_call: TRBD1; j_call: TRBJ2-5; clone_size: .; v_call: TRBV5-1; cdr3_aa: CASSQGQREETQYF; cdr3_nt: TGCGCCAGCAGCCAGGGACAGCGAGAAGAGACCCAGTACTTC
d_call: .; j_call: TRBJ2-2; clone_size: .; v_call: TRBV19; cdr3_aa: CASTFATGNTGELFF; cdr3_nt: TGTGCCAGTACCTTCGCAACCGGGAACACCGGGGAGCTGTTTTTT
d_call: .; j_call: TRBJ2-3; clone_size: .; v_call: TRBV10-1; cdr3_aa: CASSEPGDTQYF; cdr3_nt: TGCGCCAGCAGTGAGCCGGGAGATACGCAGTATTTT
d_call: TRBD1; j_call: TRBJ2-7; clone_size: .; v_call: TRBV6-4; cdr3_aa: CASSDPKKSLDRGPEQYF; cdr3_nt: TGTGCCAGCAGTGACCCAAAAAAGAGTTTGGACAGGGGGCCGGAGCAGTACTTC
d_call: TRBD1; j_call: TRBJ1-2; clone_size: .; v_call: TRBV4-3; cdr3_aa: CASSRDRDAYGYTF; cdr3_nt: TGCGCCAGCAGTAGGGACAGGGATGCTTATGGCTACACCTTC
d_call: .; j_call: TRBJ2-2; clone_size: once; v_call: TRBV15; cdr3_aa: CATSRAGVRTGELFF; cdr3_nt: TGTGCCACCAGCAGAGCGGGAGTAAGGACCGGGGAGCTGTTTTTT
d_call: TRBD2; j_call: TRBJ2-1; clone_size: .; v_call: TRBV9; cdr3_aa: CASSRGTSGIAEQFF; cdr3_nt: TGTGCCAGCTCGAGAGGGACTAGCGGGATTGCGGAGCAGTTCTTC
d_call: TRBD1; j_call: TRBJ1-1; clone_size: .; v_call: TRBV7-9; cdr3_aa: CASSPTGARTEAFF; cdr3_nt: TGTGCCAGCAGCCCCACAGGGGCGAGGACTGAAGCTTTCTTT
d_call: .; j_call: TRBJ2-2; clone_size: .; v_call: TRBV5-6; cdr3_aa: CASNRRENTGELFF; cdr3_nt: TGTGCCAGCAATAGACGGGAGAACACCGGGGAGCTGTTTTTT
d_call: TRBD2; j_call: TRBJ2-5; clone_size: .; v_call: TRBV5-4; cdr3_aa: CASSSITSGRAGETQYF; cdr3_nt: TGTGCCAGCAGCTCGATAACTAGCGGGAGGGCCGGGGAGACCCAGTACTTC
d_call: .; j_call: TRBJ1-3; clone_size: few; v_call: TRBV4-3; cdr3_aa: CASSQGSSHPKNSGNTIYF; cdr3_nt: TGCGCCAGCAGCCAAGGTAGCAGCCACCCTAAAAACTCTGGAAACACCATATATTTT
d_call: TRBD2; j_call: TRBJ2-1; clone_size: .; v_call: TRBV6-1; cdr3_aa: CASMKLALYNEQFF; cdr3_nt: TGTGCCAGCATGAAACTAGCGTTGTACAATGAGCAGTTCTTC
d_call: .; j_call: TRBJ1-2; clone_size: .; v_call: TRBV6-1; cdr3_aa: CASNSGRLNYGYTF; cdr3_nt: TGTGCCAGCAATTCCGGGAGGCTTAACTATGGCTACACCTTC
d_call: TRBD1; j_call: TRBJ1-5; clone_size: .; v_call: TRBV19; cdr3_aa: CASSNPGQVGNQPQHF; cdr3_nt: TGTGCCAGTAGTAACCCGGGACAGGTGGGCAATCAGCCCCAGCATTTT
d_call: TRBD1; j_call: TRBJ1-4; clone_size: .; v_call: TRBV10-2; cdr3_aa: CASIVGRDRGKTTNEKLFF; cdr3_nt: TGCGCCAGTATAGTGGGGCGGGACAGGGGAAAAACGACTAATGAAAAACTGTTTTTT
d_call: TRBD1; j_call: TRBJ1-1; clone_size: .; v_call: TRBV5-1; cdr3_aa: CASSPGDRTDTEAFF; cdr3_nt: TGCGCCAGCAGCCCGGGGGACAGGACGGACACTGAAGCTTTCTTT
d_call: TRBD1; j_call: TRBJ1-2; clone_size: .; v_call: TRBV6-5; cdr3_aa: CASSYTGQGPSGYTF; cdr3_nt: TGTGCCAGCAGTTACACTGGACAGGGGCCCTCTGGCTACACCTTC
d_call: .; j_call: TRBJ1-5; clone_size: .; v_call: TRBV4-3; cdr3_aa: CASSQDYGPGPQHF; cdr3_nt: TGCGCCAGCAGCCAAGATTACGGCCCAGGGCCCCAGCATTTT
d_call: TRBD2; j_call: TRBJ2-1; clone_size: .; v_call: TRBV5-6; cdr3_aa: CASSRGFRTSGGHEQFF; cdr3_nt: TGTGCCAGCAGCCGGGGGTTCCGGACTAGCGGGGGTCATGAGCAGTTCTTC
d_call: .; j_call: TRBJ1-4; clone_size: .; v_call: TRBV6-5; cdr3_aa: CASRRGEKLFF; cdr3_nt: TGTGCCAGCAGGAGGGGGGAAAAACTGTTTTTT
d_call: .; j_call: TRBJ1-1; clone_size: .; v_call: TRBV2; cdr3_aa: CASRADQGFFTEAFF; cdr3_nt: TGTGCCAGCAGAGCTGATCAGGGGTTCTTCACTGAAGCTTTCTTT
d_call: TRBD1; j_call: TRBJ1-5; clone_size: few; v_call: TRBV23-1; cdr3_aa: CASSWTGRMPQHF; cdr3_nt: TGCGCCAGCAGCTGGACAGGGCGGATGCCCCAGCATTTT
d_call: .; j_call: TRBJ1-2; clone_size: .; v_call: TRBV25-1; cdr3_aa: CASRTSDSLYGYTF; cdr3_nt: TGTGCCAGCAGAACTTCCGACTCCCTCTATGGCTACACCTTC
d_call: .; j_call: TRBJ1-3; clone_size: .; v_call: TRBV7-2; cdr3_aa: CASSLIFGVVSGNTIYF; cdr3_nt: TGTGCCAGCAGCTTAATATTCGGGGTGGTTTCTGGAAACACCATATATTTT
d_call: .; j_call: TRBJ2-7; clone_size: .; v_call: TRBV4-3; cdr3_aa: CASSQVLSWTTNYEQYF; cdr3_nt: TGCGCCAGCAGCCAAGTCTTGAGCTGGACAACGAATTACGAGCAGTACTTC
d_call: TRBD2; j_call: TRBJ2-1; clone_size: .; v_call: TRBV6-5; cdr3_aa: CASRKLAGAEGEQFF; cdr3_nt: TGTGCCAGCAGGAAACTAGCGGGAGCAGAAGGTGAGCAGTTCTTC
d_call: TRBD1; j_call: TRBJ2-7; clone_size: .; v_call: TRBV29-1; cdr3_aa: CSVEIGQGTYEQYF; cdr3_nt: TGCAGCGTTGAAATAGGACAGGGGACCTACGAGCAGTACTTC
d_call: .; j_call: TRBJ1-1; clone_size: .; v_call: TRBV19; cdr3_aa: CASSIDRNTEAFF; cdr3_nt: TGTGCCAGTAGTATAGACAGGAACACTGAAGCTTTCTTT
d_call: .; j_call: TRBJ1-6; clone_size: few; v_call: TRBV21-1; cdr3_aa: CASSKCLPGAGGSYNSPLHF; cdr3_nt: TGTGCCAGCAGCAAATGTCTACCAGGGGCCGGAGGCTCCTATAATTCACCCCTCCACTTT
d_call: TRBD2; j_call: TRBJ2-6; clone_size: .; v_call: TRBV2; cdr3_aa: CASRPGGGVVSGANVLTF; cdr3_nt: TGTGCCAGCAGGCCCGGTGGGGGGGTAGTTTCTGGGGCCAACGTCCTGACTTTC
d_call: TRBD1; j_call: TRBJ1-4; clone_size: .; v_call: TRBV29-1; cdr3_aa: CSVVDREGQDEKLFF; cdr3_nt: TGCAGCGTCGTGGACAGGGAAGGTCAGGATGAAAAACTGTTTTTT
d_call: TRBD2; j_call: TRBJ2-6; clone_size: .; v_call: TRBV27; cdr3_aa: CASSQIPNLGGGAGANVLTF; cdr3_nt: TGTGCCAGCAGTCAAATACCAAACCTCGGGGGGGGCGCTGGGGCCAACGTCCTGACTTTC